This T cell receptor beta chain stems from a study of blood T cell repertoires in COVID-19. Sequenced by immunoSEQ multiplex PCR; TCRdb stores in-frame clones only, minus some. The table shows 160,000 or so clones, with about 77% occurring only once. This CDR3 region has 12 residues. CDR1 is LNHDA, CDR2 SQIVND, per germline (reference sequence). V lost 5 bases and J lost 7, with 11 bases in between. V gene TRBV19 combines with J gene TRBJ1-1; no definite D call. The sample taken for sequencing was peripheral blood. The TCR was taken from a woman of 80 years or more with acute or convalescent COVID-19. CDR3 in DNA: TGTGCCAGTAGTCGACACGAAGGTGAAGCTTTCTTT. This codes for CASSRHEGEAFF.